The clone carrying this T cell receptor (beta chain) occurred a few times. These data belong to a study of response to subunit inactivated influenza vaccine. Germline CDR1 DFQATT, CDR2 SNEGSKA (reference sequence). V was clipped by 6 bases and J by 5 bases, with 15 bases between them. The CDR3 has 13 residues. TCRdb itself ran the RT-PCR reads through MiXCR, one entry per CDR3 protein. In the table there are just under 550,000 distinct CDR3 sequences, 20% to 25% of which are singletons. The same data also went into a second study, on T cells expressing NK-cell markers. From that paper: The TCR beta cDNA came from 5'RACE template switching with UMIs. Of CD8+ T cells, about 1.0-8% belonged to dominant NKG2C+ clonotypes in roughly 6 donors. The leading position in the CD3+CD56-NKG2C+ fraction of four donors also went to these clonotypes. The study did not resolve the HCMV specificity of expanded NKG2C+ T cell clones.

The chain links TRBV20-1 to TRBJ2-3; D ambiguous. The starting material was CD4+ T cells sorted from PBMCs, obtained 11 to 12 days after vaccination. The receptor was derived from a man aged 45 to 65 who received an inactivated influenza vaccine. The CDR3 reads CSAIQTVGDTQYF. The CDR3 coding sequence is TGCAGTGCCATACAGACGGTCGGAGATACGCAGTATTTT.